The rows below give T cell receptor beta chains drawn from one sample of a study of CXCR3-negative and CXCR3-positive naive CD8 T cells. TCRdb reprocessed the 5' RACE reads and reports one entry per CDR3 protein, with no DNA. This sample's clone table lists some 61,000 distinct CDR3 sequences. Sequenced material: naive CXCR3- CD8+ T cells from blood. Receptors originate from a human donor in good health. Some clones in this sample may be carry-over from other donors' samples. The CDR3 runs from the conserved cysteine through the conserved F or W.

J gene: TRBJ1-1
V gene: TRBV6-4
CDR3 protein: CASSDSGTAAEAFF

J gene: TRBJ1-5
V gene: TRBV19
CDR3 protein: CASRAPYSNQPQHF

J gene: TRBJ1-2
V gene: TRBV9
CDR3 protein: CASSVQGGYTF

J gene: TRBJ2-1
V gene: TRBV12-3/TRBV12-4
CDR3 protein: CASSSGGGYNEQFF

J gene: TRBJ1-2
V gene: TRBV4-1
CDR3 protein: CASSQEELYGYTF

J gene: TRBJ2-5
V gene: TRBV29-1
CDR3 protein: CSVLSGGLQETQYF

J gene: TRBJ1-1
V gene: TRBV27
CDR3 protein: CASSQRGAEAFF

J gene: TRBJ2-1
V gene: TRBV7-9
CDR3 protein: CAALGVAGTYEQFF

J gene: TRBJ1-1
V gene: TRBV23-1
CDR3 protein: CASTGANTEAFF

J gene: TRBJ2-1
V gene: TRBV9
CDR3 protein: CASSVRAGAHEQFF

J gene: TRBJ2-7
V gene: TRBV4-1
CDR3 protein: CASSQPGRQDYEQYF

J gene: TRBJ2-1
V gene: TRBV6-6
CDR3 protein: CASSYLAGGYNEQFF

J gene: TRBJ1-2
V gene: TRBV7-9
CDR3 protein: CASSTGFDYGYTF

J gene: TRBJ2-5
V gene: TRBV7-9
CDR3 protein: CASSLWGEPLGTLAPETQYF

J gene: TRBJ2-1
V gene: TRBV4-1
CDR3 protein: CASSHASAGYQNEQFF

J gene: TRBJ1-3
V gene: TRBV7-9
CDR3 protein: CASSSMGISGNTIYF

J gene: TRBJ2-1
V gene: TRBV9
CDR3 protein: CASSVAGQGAYNEQFF

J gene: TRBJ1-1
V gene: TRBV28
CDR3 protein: CASSSAIPNTEAFF

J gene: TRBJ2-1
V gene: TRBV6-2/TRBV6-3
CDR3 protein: CASSYSRAYGDNEQFF

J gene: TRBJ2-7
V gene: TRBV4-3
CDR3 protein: CASSQGDNLYEQYF

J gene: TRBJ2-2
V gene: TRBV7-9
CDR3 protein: CASTQVVDTGELFF

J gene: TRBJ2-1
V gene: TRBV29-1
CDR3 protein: CSAVQGIGGNEQFF

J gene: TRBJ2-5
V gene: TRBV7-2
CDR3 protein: CASRDTQYQETQYF

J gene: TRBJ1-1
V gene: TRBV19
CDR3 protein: CASSTGSMNTEAFF

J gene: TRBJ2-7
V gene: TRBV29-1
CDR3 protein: CSVWDTSYEQYF

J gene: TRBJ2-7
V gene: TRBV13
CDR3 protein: CASSGTSGGYEQYF

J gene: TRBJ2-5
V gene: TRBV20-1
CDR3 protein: CSAPRGESETQYF

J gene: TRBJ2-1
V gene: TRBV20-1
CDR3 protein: CSASGTGGSNEQFF

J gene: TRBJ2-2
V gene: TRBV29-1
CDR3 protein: CSIGGVAGELFF

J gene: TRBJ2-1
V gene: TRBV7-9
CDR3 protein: CASSSLAREHNEQFF

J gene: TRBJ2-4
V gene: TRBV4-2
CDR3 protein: CASSQVLGTEAKNIQYF

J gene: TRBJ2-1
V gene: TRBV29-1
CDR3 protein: CSVEGTGYNEQFF

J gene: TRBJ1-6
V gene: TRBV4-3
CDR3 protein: CASSQEVESSYNSPLHF

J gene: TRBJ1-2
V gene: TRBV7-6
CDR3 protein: CASSLPGDQNSNYGYTF

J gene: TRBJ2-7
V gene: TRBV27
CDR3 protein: CASGVVAAFGVAEQYF

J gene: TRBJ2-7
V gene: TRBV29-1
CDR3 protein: CSVEDGKSSYEQYF

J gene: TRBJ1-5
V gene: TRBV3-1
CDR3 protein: CASSHPGDQPQHF

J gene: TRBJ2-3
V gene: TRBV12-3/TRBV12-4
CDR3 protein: CASSFPGDTQYF

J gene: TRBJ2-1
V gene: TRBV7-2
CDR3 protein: CASSLARGRNEQFF

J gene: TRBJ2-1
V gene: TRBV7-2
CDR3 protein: CASTLQGLYNEQFF

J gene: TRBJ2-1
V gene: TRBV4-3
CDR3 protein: CASSQDPGAYNEQFF

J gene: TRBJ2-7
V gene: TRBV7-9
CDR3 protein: CASSGKGFPLYEQYF

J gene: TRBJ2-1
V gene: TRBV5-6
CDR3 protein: CASILWIGNEQFF